The 29 T cell receptor beta chains given below trace back to one sample, sequenced in a study of T cell repertoires in cytomegalovirus infection. TCRdb ran MiXCR on the reads and lists one entry per CDR3 protein. The sample carries 450,000 to 600,000 distinct CDR3 sequences, roughly 34% recorded once. Their antigens remain unidentified. Sequencing was performed on cultured PBMCs, taken from culture after CMV antigen stimulation. The receptors were gathered from a human donor in good health (CMV status not recorded). Some clones in this sample may be carry-over from other donors' samples.

This clonotype was recorded once. The genes are TRBV6-2 or TRBV6-3 and TRBJ1-5, with TRBD1 matching over 7 bases. The CDR3 covers 13 residues. With V trimmed by 5 bases and J by 9 bases, 7 bases remained unmatched. Germline CDR1 MNHEY, CDR2 SVGEGT. This CDR3 is CASSQQGFRPQHF. The CDR3 DNA reads TGTGCCAGCAGTCAACAGGGGTTCCGGCCCCAGCATTTT.

The chain uses TRBV19 and TRBJ2-2; D is uncertain. The CDR3 sequence is 14 residues long. Trimming removed 2 bases from V and 7 bases from J, with 11 bases in between. Germline V gene sequence: CDR1 LNHDA, CDR2 SQIVND (reference sequence). CDR3 DNA: TGTGCCAGTAGTATAATGGTCCTTAGCGGGGAGCTGTTTTTT. This codes for CASSIMVLSGELFF.

This clonotype came up many times. This chain links TRBV7-2 with TRBJ2-5; TRBD2 matches at 9 bases. There are 15 residues in the CDR3. CDR1 SGHTA and CDR2 FQGNSA come from the germline V gene. V dropped 0 bases and J dropped 5; count of bases not matched to a gene: 4. The CDR3 loop reads CASSLASGRSETQYF. In nucleotides, the CDR3 is TGTGCCAGCAGCTTAGCTAGCGGGAGATCGGAGACCCAGTACTTC.

The chain carries TRBV6-6 and TRBJ1-2, with 9 bases aligning to TRBD1. The V segment lost 0 bases and the J segment 7 bases; nucleotides outside the gene matches: 12. CDR1 and CDR2 (germline): MNHNY, SVGAGI (reference sequence). The CDR3 length is 17 residues. As DNA, the CDR3 is TGTGCCAGCAGTTACTCCAGGGACAGGGTTTACCACTCTGGCTACACCTTC. Translation: CASSYSRDRVYHSGYTF.

This rearrangement joins TRBV6-1 to TRBJ2-1; D is tentatively TRBD1 or TRBD2 (5 bases each). This CDR3 has 14 residues. Trimming shortened V by 6 bases and J by 4 bases, and 13 bases separated the two germline ends. Germline-derived CDR1 and CDR2 are MNHNS and SASEGT. This CDR3 reads CASSPGDQYNEQFF. CDR3 nucleotide sequence: TGTGCCAGCAGCCCCGGGGACCAATACAATGAGCAGTTCTTC.

This clonotype was detected only a few times. This sequence joins TRBV11-2 and TRBJ2-5; 7 bases line up with TRBD1. The CDR3 length is 14 residues. CDR1 SGHAT and CDR2 FQNNGV come from the germline V gene. Trimming cost V 3 bases and J 2 bases; bases outside gene matches: 3. CDR3 nucleotide sequence: TGTGCCAGCAGCTTCCAGGGGGTACAAGAGACCCAGTACTTC. This codes for CASSFQGVQETQYF.

The rearrangement joins TRBV12-3 or TRBV12-4 to TRBJ2-1; TRBD2 aligns across 9 bases. CDR3 length: 16 residues. With 6 bases clipped from V and 6 bases from J, the junction kept 12 bases outside the gene matches. The CDR3 spells CASSLARAGGPNEQFF. In DNA form, the CDR3 reads TGTGCCAGCAGCTTGGCACGGGCGGGAGGGCCCAATGAGCAGTTCTTC.

The rearrangement links TRBV18 to TRBJ2-3, with 7 positions matching TRBD1. V was clipped by 4 bases and J by 2 bases; unmatched bases: 3. Germline loops: CDR1 KGHSH, CDR2 LQKENI. The CDR3 spans 14 residues. CDR3 in DNA: TGTGCCAGCTCACGGGACAGCCTCACAGATACGCAGTATTTT. Translating gives CASSRDSLTDTQYF. Drawing the rest from reference TRBV18 and TRBJ2-3, the complete variable domain is NAGVMQNPRHLVRRRGQEARLRCSPMKGHSHVYWYRQLPEEGLKFMVYLQKENIIDESGMPKERFSAEFPKEGPSILRIQQVVRGDSAAYFCASSRDSLTDTQYFGPGTRLTVL.

This clonotype was detected only a few times. This rearrangement joins TRBV14 to TRBJ2-7; a possible D gene is TRBD2 (6 bases). This CDR3 region has 14 residues. Germline V CDR1 and CDR2: SGHDN, FVKESK. V lost 3 bases and J 2 bases, leaving 11 bases between the germline ends. CDR3 in DNA: TGTGCCAGCAGCCATGGGGGGTCCGCCTACGAGCAGTACTTC. Its translation is CASSHGGSAYEQYF.

Concerning this clonotype itself: The junction differs from germline at one of its ends, possibly a read error. The chain recombines TRBV7-3 with TRBJ1-1; 10 bases match TRBD1. Looked up from germline, CDR1 is SGHTA and CDR2 is FQGTGA. The CDR3 runs to 15 residues. The CDR3 reads CTSSPGQGVYTEAFF. Here the CDR3 DNA reads TGTACCAGCAGCCCAGGACAGGGGGTGTACACTGAAGCTTTCTTT.

This clonotype was seen a few times. This chain connects TRBV6-6 to TRBJ2-5, with TRBD1 matching over 9 bases. The CDR3 length is 15 residues. In germline, CDR1 is MNHNY, CDR2 SVGAGI (reference sequence). V trimming: 6 bases; J trimming: 5 bases; junction bases outside the gene matches: 10. The CDR3 DNA reads TGTGCCAGCAGCTCCGGGACAGGGTCGTCTGAGACCCAGTACTTC. Translated, it gives CASSSGTGSSETQYF.

This sequence joins TRBV7-2 and TRBJ1-2; 10 positions agree with TRBD1. This CDR3 contains 14 residues. Trimming removed 0 bases from V and 7 bases from J; junction bases left unmatched: 2. Looked up from germline, CDR1 is SGHTA and CDR2 is FQGNSA. CDR3 DNA sequence: TGTGCCAGCAGCTTAGCGGGGGACAGGGGTGGCTACACCTTC. Translated: CASSLAGDRGGYTF.

CDR3 DNA: TGCAGTGCGAACCGGGAGTACAATGAGCAGTTCTTC. Residues: CSANREYNEQFF. The chain couples TRBV20-1 to TRBJ2-1; weak D call: TRBD2 (6 bases). V was shortened by 6 bases and J by 4 bases, with 10 bases between the two germline ends. The germline CDR1 and CDR2 sequences are DFQATT and SNEGSKA (reference sequence). CDR3 length: 12 residues.

The J gene is TRBJ2-5, the V gene TRBV20-1; 10 bases match TRBD2. Germline-derived CDR1 and CDR2 are DFQATT and SNEGSKA (reference sequence). V was clipped by 3 bases and J by 2 bases; unmatched bases: 18. This CDR3 region has 19 residues. The CDR3 DNA is TGCAGTGCTAGTGATTCCCGGCTAGCGGGAGCCCTTGGTCAAGAGACCCAGTACTTC. This gives the protein CSASDSRLAGALGQETQYF.

The rearrangement links TRBV12-3 or TRBV12-4 to TRBJ1-5; TRBD1 is a possible D gene (6 bases). The CDR3 totals 16 residues. V lost 1 base, J lost 7 bases, and 17 bases lay in between. The CDR3 sequence: CASSLETGGFGQPQHF. The DNA for the CDR3 is TGTGCCAGCAGTTTAGAGACAGGCGGGTTTGGCCAGCCCCAGCATTTT.

CDR3 bases: TGTGCCAGCACCCGATTGGCAATGAACACTGAAGCTTTCTTT. Its translation is CASTRLAMNTEAFF. The V and J genes are TRBV28 and TRBJ1-1; D call uncertain. The CDR3 has 14 residues. Germline V gene lookup returns CDR1 MDHEN and CDR2 SYDVKM. The germline V and J ends were trimmed by 7 bases and 0 bases, with 12 bases remaining between them.

The rearrangement links TRBV7-2 to TRBJ1-2, with D possibly being TRBD1 (5 bases). The length of the CDR3 is 14 residues. V gave up 0 bases and J gave up 5 bases, with 10 bases separating them. Per germline, CDR1 SGHTA and CDR2 FQGNSA. CDR3 sequence reads: CASSLAAGVYGYTF. The CDR3 DNA is TGTGCCAGCAGCTTAGCGGCGGGGGTTTATGGCTACACCTTC.

This rearrangement joins TRBV6-2 or TRBV6-3 to TRBJ1-1, with a possible D match to TRBD1 (5 bases). Germline V gene data show CDR1 as MNHEY and CDR2 as SVGEGT. V dropped 0 bases and J dropped 4 bases, with 12 bases sitting between them. CDR3 length equals 15 residues. Written as DNA, the CDR3 is TGTGCCAGCAGTTACTCGATCCAGGGAATCACTGAAGCTTTCTTT. This gives the protein CASSYSIQGITEAFF.

J is TRBJ1-1 and V is TRBV3-1; D remains unclear. Germline lookup yields CDR1 LGHDT and CDR2 YNNKEL (reference sequence). The V gene lost 0 bases and the J gene lost 1 base, with 9 bases spanning the gap. This CDR3 has 15 residues. Written as DNA, the CDR3 is TGTGCCAGCAGCCAAGAGGGCAGACCGAACACTGAAGCTTTCTTT. It codes for CASSQEGRPNTEAFF.

The gene calls are TRBV6-1 and TRBJ2-7; the D gene is possibly TRBD1 (6 bases). The germline V gene encodes CDR1 MNHNS and CDR2 SASEGT. This CDR3 is 15 amino acids long. Trimming stripped 7 bases from V and 1 base from J, with 17 bases between. The CDR3 spells CASIRTGTGSYEQYF. CDR3 sequence (DNA): TGTGCCAGCATTAGAACAGGGACGGGGTCCTACGAGCAGTACTTC.

This clonotype was picked up a small number of times. V usage is TRBV7-9 and J usage is TRBJ2-5; D not certain. CDR3 length equals 14 residues. Germline V gene lookup returns CDR1 SEHNR and CDR2 FQNEAQ (reference sequence). V was cut by 7 bases and J by 3 bases, with 15 bases left in between. CDR3 in amino acids: CASTSWAKEETQYF. CDR3 sequence (DNA): TGTGCCAGCACCTCGTGGGCAAAAGAAGAGACCCAGTACTTC.

This clonotype was seen only a few times. The V and J genes are TRBV7-2 and TRBJ1-5; D is perhaps TRBD1 (6 bases). CDR1 is SGHTA and CDR2 is FQGNSA in the germline V gene. Deletions cut 2 bases from V and 0 bases from J, with 8 bases between. This CDR3 is built from 15 residues. CDR3 sequence: CASSLYRDSNQPQHF. The CDR3, as DNA: TGTGCCAGCAGCTTATACAGGGATAGCAATCAGCCCCAGCATTTT.

The rearrangement joins TRBV11-3 to TRBJ2-3; D is possibly TRBD1 or TRBD2 (5 bases each). Germline values: CDR1 SGHNT, CDR2 YENEEA. V was shortened by 3 bases and J by 2 bases, with 12 bases between the two germline ends. The CDR3 has 15 amino acids. CDR3 bases: TGTGCCAGCAGCTTGTGGGACCCTACCACAGATACGCAGTATTTT. Translation: CASSLWDPTTDTQYF.

There are a few counts of this clonotype. The V gene is TRBV7-2, the J gene TRBJ1-2; D unresolved. From germline, CDR1 is SGHTA and CDR2 FQGNSA. V was pared by 4 bases and J by 2 bases, with 11 bases between. The CDR3 consists of 14 residues. CDR3 loop: CASSSGSFNYGYTF. In DNA, the CDR3 is TGTGCCAGCAGCTCGGGATCTTTCAACTATGGCTACACCTTC.

There are a few counts of this clonotype. The CDR3 is CASSYSRSGGTYNEQFF. CDR3 in DNA: TGTGCCAGCAGTTACTCGAGAAGCGGGGGAACCTACAATGAGCAGTTCTTC. This chain joins TRBV6-5 and TRBJ2-1, with 8 bases aligning to TRBD2. The J segment lost 2 bases and the V segment lost 0 bases, leaving 6 bases of the junction unmatched. The CDR3 length is 17 residues. Per the germline V gene, CDR1 is MNHEY and CDR2 is SVGAGI.

The chain combines TRBV6-5 with TRBJ1-2; 7 bases are a match to TRBD1. Germline CDR1 reads MNHEY; CDR2 reads SVGAGI. The CDR3 is 13 residues long. V dropped 9 bases and J dropped 4; count of bases not matched to a gene: 8. The DNA for the CDR3 is TGTGCCAGTACCACGGGACAGACCTATGGCTACACCTTC. Amino acid sequence: CASTTGQTYGYTF.

This clonotype was counted only a few times. The gene calls are TRBV4-2 and TRBJ2-2, with 10 bases lining up with TRBD2. Germline CDR1 is LGHNA and CDR2 is YNFKEQ. Unmatched junction bases numbered 5, after V lost 1 base and J lost 0 bases. This CDR3 is built from 18 residues. The chain's CDR3 is CASSQGLAGATNTGELFF. The CDR3 DNA reads as TGTGCCAGCAGCCAAGGGCTAGCGGGAGCTACGAACACCGGGGAGCTGTTTTTT.

The chain links TRBV25-1 to TRBJ1-2; 9 bases align to TRBD1. J gave up 7 bases and V 3 bases, and 9 bases lay outside the gene matches. The CDR3 loop spans 15 amino acids. Germline V gene data show CDR1 as MGHDK and CDR2 as SYGVNS. CDR3 protein: CASSDPGQGSLGYTF. The DNA of the CDR3 is TGTGCCAGCAGTGACCCGGGACAGGGCTCCCTTGGCTACACCTTC.

This clonotype was seen once. This chain joins TRBV6-1 and TRBJ2-5; TRBD1 matches at 8 bases. The CDR3 covers 13 residues. The ends lost 2 bases at V and 5 bases at J; junction bases unmatched: 1. Germline V lookup: CDR1 MNHNS, CDR2 SASEGT. CDR3 nucleotides: TGTGCCAGCAGTGAACGGGACAGGGAGACCCAGTACTTC. It yields the protein CASSERDRETQYF.